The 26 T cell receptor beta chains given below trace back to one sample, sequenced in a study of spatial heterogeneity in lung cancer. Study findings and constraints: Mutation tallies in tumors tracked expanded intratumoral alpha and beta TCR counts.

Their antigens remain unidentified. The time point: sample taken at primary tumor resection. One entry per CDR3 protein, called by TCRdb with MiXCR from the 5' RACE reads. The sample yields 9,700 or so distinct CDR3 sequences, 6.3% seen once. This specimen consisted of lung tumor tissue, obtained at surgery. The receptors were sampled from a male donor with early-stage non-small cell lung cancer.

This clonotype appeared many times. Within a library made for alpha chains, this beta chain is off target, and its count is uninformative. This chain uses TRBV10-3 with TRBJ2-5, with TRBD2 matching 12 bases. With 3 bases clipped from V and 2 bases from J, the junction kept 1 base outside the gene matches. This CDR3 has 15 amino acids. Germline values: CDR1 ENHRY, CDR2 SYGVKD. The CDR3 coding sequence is TGTGCCATCAGTGATGGGACTAGCGGGCAAGAGACCCAGTACTTC. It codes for CAISDGTSGQETQYF.

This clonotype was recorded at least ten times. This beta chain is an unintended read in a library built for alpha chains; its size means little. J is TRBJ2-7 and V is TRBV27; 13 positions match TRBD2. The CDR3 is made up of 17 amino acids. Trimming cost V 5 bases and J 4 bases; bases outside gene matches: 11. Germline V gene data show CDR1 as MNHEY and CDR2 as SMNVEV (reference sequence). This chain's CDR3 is CASSTRLAGGRRYEQYF. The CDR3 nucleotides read TGTGCCAGCAGTACCCGACTAGCGGGAGGTCGGCGTTACGAGCAGTACTTC.

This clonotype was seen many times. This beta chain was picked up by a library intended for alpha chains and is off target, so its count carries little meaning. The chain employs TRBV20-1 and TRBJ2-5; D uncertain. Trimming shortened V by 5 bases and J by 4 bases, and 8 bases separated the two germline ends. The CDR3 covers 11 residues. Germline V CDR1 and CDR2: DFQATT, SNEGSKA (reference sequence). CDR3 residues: CSAGPRETQYF. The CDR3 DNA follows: TGCAGTGCTGGGCCTCGAGAGACCCAGTACTTC.

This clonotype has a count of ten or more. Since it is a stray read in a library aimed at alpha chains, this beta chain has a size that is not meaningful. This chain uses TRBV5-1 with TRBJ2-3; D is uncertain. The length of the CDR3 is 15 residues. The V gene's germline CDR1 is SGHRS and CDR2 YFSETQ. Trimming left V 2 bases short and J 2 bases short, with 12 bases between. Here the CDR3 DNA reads TGCGCCAGCAGCTTAGGTTACGATTACACAGATACGCAGTATTTT. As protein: CASSLGYDYTDTQYF.

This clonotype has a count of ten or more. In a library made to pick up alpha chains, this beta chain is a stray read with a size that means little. The CDR3 protein is CSAYGQGNTGELFF. For the CDR3, the DNA is TGCAGTGCTTATGGGCAGGGGAACACCGGGGAGCTGTTTTTT. V gene TRBV20-1 combines with J gene TRBJ2-2; D perhaps matches TRBD1 (5 bases). Trimming shortened V by 5 bases and J by 1 base, and 11 bases separated the two germline ends. This CDR3 comprises 14 residues. CDR1 and CDR2 from the germline V gene are DFQATT and SNEGSKA (reference sequence).

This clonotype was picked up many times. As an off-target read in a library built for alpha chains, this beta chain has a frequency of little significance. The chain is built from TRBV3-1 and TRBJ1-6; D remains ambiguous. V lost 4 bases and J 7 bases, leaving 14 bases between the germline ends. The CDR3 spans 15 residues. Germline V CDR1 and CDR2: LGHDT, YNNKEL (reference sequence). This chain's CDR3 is CASSRSDTRNSPLHF. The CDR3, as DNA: TGTGCCAGCAGCCGGTCGGATACTAGGAATTCACCCCTCCACTTT.

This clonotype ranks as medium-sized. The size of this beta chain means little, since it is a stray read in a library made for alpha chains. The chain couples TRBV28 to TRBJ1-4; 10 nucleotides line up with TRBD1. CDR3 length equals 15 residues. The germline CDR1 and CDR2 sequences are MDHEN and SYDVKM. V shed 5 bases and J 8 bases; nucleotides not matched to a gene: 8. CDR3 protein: CASSIRTGGWEKLFF. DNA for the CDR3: TGTGCCAGCAGTATTCGGACAGGGGGGTGGGAAAAACTGTTTTTT.

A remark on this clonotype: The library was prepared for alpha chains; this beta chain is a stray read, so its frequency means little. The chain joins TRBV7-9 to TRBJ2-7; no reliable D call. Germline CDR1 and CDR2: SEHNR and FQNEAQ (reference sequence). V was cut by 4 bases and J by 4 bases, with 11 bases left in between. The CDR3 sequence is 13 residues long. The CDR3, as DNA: TGTGCCAGCAGCTCCGACAACCTTTACGAGCAGTACTTC. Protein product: CASSSDNLYEQYF.

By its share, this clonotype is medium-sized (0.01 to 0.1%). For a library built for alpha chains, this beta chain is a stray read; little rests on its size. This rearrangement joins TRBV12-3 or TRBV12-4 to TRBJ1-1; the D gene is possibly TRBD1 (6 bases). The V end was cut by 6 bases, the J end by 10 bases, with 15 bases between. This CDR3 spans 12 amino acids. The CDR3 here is CASSPTGWRAFF. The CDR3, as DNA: TGTGCCAGCAGCCCAACAGGGTGGAGAGCTTTCTTT.

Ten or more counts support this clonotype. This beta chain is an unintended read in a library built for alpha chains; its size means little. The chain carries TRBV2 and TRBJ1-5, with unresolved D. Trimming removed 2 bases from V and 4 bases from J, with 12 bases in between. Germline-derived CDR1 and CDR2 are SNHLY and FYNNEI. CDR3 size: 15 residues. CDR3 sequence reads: CASSEWAGENQPQHF. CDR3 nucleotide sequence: TGTGCCAGCAGTGAATGGGCAGGAGAGAATCAGCCCCAGCATTTT.

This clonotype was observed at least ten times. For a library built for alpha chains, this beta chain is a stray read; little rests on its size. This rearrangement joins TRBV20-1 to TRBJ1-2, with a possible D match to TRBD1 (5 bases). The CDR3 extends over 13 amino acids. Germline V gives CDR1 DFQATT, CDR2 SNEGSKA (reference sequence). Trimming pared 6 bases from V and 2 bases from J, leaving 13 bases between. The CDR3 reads CSAPTQGNYGYTF. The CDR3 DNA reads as TGCAGTGCACCTACCCAGGGAAACTATGGCTACACCTTC.

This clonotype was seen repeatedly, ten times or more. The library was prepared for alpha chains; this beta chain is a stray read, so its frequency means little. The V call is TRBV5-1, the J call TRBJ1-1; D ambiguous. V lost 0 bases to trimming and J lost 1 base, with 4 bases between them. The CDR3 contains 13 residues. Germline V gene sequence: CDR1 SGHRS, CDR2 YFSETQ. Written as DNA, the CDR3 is TGCGCCAGCAGCTTGGTGTCGAACACTGAAGCTTTCTTT. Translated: CASSLVSNTEAFF.

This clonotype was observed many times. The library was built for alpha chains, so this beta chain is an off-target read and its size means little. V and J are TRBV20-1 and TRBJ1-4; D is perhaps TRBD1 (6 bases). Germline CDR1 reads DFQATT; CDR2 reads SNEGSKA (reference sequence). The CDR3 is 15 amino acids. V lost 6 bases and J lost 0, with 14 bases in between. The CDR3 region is CSANEDSATNEKLFF. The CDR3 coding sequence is TGCAGTGCGAACGAGGACAGTGCAACTAATGAAAAACTGTTTTTT.

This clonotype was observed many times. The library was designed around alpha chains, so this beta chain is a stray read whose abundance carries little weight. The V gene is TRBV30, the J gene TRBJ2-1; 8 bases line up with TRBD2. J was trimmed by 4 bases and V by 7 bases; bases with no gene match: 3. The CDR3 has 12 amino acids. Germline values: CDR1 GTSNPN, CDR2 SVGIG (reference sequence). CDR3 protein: CASSGGYNEQFF. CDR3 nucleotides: TGTGCCTCCAGCGGGGGATACAATGAGCAGTTCTTC.

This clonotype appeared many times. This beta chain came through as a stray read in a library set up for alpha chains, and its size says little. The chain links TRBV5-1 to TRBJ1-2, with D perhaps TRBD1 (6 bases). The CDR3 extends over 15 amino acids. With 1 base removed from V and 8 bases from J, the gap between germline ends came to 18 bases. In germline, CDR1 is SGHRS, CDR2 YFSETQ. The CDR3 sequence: CASSLNPGQRSGYTF. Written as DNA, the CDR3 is TGCGCCAGCAGCTTGAACCCAGGACAGAGGTCCGGCTACACCTTC.

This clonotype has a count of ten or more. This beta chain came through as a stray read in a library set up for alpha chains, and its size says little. The CDR3 DNA is TGTGCCAGCAGTTTGGGGATACAGAACTATGGCTACACCTTC. Its protein product is CASSLGIQNYGYTF. The rearrangement joins TRBV7-2 to TRBJ1-2, with D uncertain. This CDR3 spans 14 amino acids. The germline V gene encodes CDR1 SGHTA and CDR2 FQGNSA. Deletions cut 6 bases from V and 2 bases from J, with 13 bases between. Full variable domain (remainder filled in from reference TRBV7-2 and TRBJ1-2): GAGVSQSPSNKVTEKGKDVELRCDPISGHTALYWYRQSLGQGLEFLIYFQGNSAPDKSGLPSDRFSAERTGGSVSTLTIQRTQQEDSAVYLCASSLGIQNYGYTFGSGTRLTVV.

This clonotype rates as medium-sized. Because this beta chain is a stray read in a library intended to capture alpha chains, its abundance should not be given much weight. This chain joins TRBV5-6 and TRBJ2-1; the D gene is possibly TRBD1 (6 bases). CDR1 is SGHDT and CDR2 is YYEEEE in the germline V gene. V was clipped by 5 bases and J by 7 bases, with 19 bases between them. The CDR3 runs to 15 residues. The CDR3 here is CASSPLGGYENEQFF. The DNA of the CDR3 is TGTGCCAGCAGTCCTCTAGGGGGTTACGAGAATGAGCAGTTCTTC.

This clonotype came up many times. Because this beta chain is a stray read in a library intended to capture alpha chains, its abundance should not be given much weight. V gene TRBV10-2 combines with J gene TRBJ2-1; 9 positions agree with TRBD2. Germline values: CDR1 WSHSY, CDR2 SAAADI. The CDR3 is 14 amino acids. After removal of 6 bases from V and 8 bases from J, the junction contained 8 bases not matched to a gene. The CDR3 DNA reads TGCGCCAGCAGCCTCGGGGTAGCGGGGGATGAGCAGTTCTTC. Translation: CASSLGVAGDEQFF.

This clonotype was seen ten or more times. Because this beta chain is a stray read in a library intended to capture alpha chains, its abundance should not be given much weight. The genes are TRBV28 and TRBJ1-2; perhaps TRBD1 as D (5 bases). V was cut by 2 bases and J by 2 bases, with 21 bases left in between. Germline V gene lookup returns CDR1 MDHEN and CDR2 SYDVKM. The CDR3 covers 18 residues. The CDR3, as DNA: TGTGCCAGCAGTTTAAATGGGGCAGGGATAAGGGAGAACTATGGCTACACCTTC. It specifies CASSLNGAGIRENYGYTF.

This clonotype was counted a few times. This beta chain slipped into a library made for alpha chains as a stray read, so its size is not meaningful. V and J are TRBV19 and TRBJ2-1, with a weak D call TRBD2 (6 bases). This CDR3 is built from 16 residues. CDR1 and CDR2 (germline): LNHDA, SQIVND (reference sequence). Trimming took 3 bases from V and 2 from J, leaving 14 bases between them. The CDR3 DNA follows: TGTGCCAGTAGTATCCAGGCGGGACCGCCCTACAATGAGCAGTTCTTC. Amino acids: CASSIQAGPPYNEQFF.

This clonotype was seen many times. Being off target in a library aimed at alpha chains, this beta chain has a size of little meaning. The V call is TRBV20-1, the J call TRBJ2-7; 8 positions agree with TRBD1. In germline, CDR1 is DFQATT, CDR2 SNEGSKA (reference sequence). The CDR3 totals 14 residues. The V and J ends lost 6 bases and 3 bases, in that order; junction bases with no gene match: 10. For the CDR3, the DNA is TGCAGTGCCTCTCAGGGGGCGGGGAGCTACGAGCAGTACTTC. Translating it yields CSASQGAGSYEQYF.

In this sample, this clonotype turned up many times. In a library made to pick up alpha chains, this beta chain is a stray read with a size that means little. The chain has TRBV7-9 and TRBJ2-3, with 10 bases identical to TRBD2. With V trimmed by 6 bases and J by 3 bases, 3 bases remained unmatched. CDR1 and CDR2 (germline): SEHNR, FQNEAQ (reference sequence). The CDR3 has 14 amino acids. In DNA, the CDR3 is TGTGCCAGCAGTCATAGCGGGGGGACAGATACGCAGTATTTT. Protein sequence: CASSHSGGTDTQYF.

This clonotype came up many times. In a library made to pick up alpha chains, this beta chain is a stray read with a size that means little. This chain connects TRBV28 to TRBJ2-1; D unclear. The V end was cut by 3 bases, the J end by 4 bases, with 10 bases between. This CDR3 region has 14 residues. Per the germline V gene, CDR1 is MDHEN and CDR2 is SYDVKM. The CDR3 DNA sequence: TGTGCCAGCAGTTTGGGCAGCGATTACAATGAGCAGTTCTTC. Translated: CASSLGSDYNEQFF.

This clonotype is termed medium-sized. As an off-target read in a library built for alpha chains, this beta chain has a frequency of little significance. CDR3 protein: CASSPGQGLTRNTEAFF. The CDR3 nucleotides are TGTGCCAGCAGTCCGGGACAGGGCCTAACCAGGAACACTGAAGCTTTCTTT. The chain combines TRBV12-3 or TRBV12-4 with TRBJ1-1, with 9 bases identical to TRBD1. The CDR3 is 17 amino acids. Trimming at V came to 5 bases and at J to 1 base, leaving 11 bases not matched to a gene.

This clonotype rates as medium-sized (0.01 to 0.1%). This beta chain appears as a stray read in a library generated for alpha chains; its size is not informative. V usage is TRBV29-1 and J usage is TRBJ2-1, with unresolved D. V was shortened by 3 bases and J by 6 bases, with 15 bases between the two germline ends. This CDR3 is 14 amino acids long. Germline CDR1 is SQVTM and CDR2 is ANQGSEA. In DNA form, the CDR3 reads TGCAGCGTTGATGGGGTGAGTCTCAGCAATGAGCAGTTCTTC. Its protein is CSVDGVSLSNEQFF.

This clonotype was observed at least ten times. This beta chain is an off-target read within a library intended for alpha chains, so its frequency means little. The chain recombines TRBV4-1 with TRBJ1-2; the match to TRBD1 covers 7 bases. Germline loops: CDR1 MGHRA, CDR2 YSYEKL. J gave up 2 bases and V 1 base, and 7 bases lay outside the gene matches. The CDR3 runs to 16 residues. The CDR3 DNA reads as TGCGCCAGCAGCCAAGTGGTGACAGGGATCAACTATGGCTACACCTTC. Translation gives CASSQVVTGINYGYTF.